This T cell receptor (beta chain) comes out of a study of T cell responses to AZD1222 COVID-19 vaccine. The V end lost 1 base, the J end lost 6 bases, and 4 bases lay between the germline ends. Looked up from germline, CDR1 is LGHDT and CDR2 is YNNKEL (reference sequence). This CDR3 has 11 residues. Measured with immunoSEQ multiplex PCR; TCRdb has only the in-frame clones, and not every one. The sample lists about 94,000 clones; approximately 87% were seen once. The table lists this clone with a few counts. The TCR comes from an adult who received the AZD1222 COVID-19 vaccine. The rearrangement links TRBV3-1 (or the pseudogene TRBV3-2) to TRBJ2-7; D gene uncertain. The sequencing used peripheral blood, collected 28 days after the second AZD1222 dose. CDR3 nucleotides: TGTGCCAGCAGCCAAGGTTTCGAGCAGTACTTC. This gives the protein CASSQGFEQYF.